These 14 T cell receptor beta chains share one sample of origin, sequenced in a study of beta chain features in type 1 diabetes. Findings and limits, study-wide: Among all four CD4+ subsets, Type 1 diabetes patients had TCRB CDR3s that were moderately but significantly shorter.

For these receptors, no antigen is known. Expressed TCRB transcripts were sequenced, since all the RNA that had been isolated was reverse transcribed. Clones were sequenced by immunoSEQ multiplex PCR, and TCRdb holds only the in-frame ones, with some missing. The sample consists of fewer than 400,000 clones, about a tenth of them appearing once. The sample taken for sequencing was central memory CD4+ T cells from blood. These receptors were obtained from a man aged 25 to 40 with type 1 diabetes.

V gene TRBV18 combines with J gene TRBJ2-7; TRBD1 matches 8 bases. Germline CDR1 and CDR2: KGHSH and LQKENI. The CDR3 totals 15 residues. With V trimmed by 4 bases and J by 7 bases, 12 bases remained unmatched. The DNA of the CDR3 is TGTGCCAGCTCACTCGGACAGGGCCCCGCATGGGAGCAGTACTTC. Protein: CASSLGQGPAWEQYF.

This clone appeared a few times. The DNA for the CDR3 is TGCGCCAGCAGCTGGACAGGGGAGAATCAGCCCCAGCATTTT. Translating it yields CASSWTGENQPQHF. The chain joins TRBV5-1 to TRBJ1-5; TRBD1 matches at 9 bases. V lost 3 bases and J lost 4; bases outside the gene matches: 2. Looked up from germline, CDR1 is SGHRS and CDR2 is YFSETQ. CDR3 length: 14 residues.

The V gene is TRBV7-8, the J gene TRBJ2-5; D unresolved. V was cut by 5 bases and J by 3 bases, with 10 bases left in between. The CDR3 sequence is 13 residues long. The germline CDR1 and CDR2 sequences are SGHVS and FQNEAQ. The CDR3 DNA reads TGTGCCAGCAGCCTGTTTTCCGAAGAGACCCAGTACTTC. Translated, it gives CASSLFSEETQYF.

The rearrangement uses TRBV4-3 and TRBJ2-7; possible D gene TRBD2, 6 bases. This CDR3 is built from 17 residues. Trimming removed 1 base at V and 5 bases at J, with 21 bases between. Germline V gives CDR1 LGHNA, CDR2 YSLEER. The CDR3 nucleotides read TGCGCCAGCAGCCAAGGCCTACCTAGCGAAAGGGTGGACGAGCAGTACTTC. Its protein is CASSQGLPSERVDEQYF.

In this sample, this clone turned up many times. This rearrangement joins TRBV2 to TRBJ2-2; D gene uncertain. The V end was cut by 2 bases, the J end by 0 bases, with 4 bases between. Germline lookup yields CDR1 SNHLY and CDR2 FYNNEI. This CDR3 spans 14 amino acids. The CDR3 DNA reads TGTGCCAGCAGTGAACACTCGAACACCGGGGAGCTGTTTTTT. Its translation: CASSEHSNTGELFF.

This clone came up a few times. One end of the junction does not line up with germline, which may come from a read error. The V call is TRBV18, the J call TRBJ2-5; 14 bases are a match to TRBD2. The CDR3 is made up of 14 amino acids. The germline gives CDR1 KGHSH, CDR2 LQKENI. In DNA, the CDR3 is TGTGCCAGCTCAGCGACTAGCGGGGGGGCTACGTCGGACTTC. Protein sequence: CASSATSGGATSDF.

This clone occurred a few times. This chain joins TRBV28 and TRBJ1-3; D remains ambiguous. Germline assignment: CDR1 MDHEN and CDR2 SYDVKM. This CDR3 is 11 amino acids long. Between the trimmed V and J ends, which lost 6 bases and 2 bases, there was a span of 2 bases. The chain's CDR3 is CASRTGNTIYF. Here the CDR3 DNA reads TGTGCCAGCAGGACTGGAAACACCATATATTTT.

This clone was seen only a few times. The V gene is TRBV11-2, the J gene TRBJ2-5; 9 positions match TRBD2. With V trimmed by 1 base and J by 3 bases, 0 bases remained unmatched. The length of the CDR3 is 14 residues. In germline, CDR1 is SGHAT, CDR2 FQNNGV. This CDR3 reads CASSLASGEETQYF. The CDR3 bases are TGTGCCAGCAGCTTAGCTAGCGGGGAAGAGACCCAGTACTTC.

This clone was counted at least ten times. The chain couples TRBV28 to TRBJ2-7, with D perhaps TRBD2 (5 bases). Trimming removed 2 bases at V and 2 bases at J, with 7 bases between. Looked up from germline, CDR1 is MDHEN and CDR2 is SYDVKM. This CDR3 is 13 amino acids long. The CDR3 sequence is CASSLPGTYEQYF. DNA of the CDR3: TGTGCCAGCAGTTTACCGGGGACCTACGAGCAGTACTTC.

The gene calls are TRBV7-2 and TRBJ1-5; the D is unclear. Germline V gives CDR1 SGHTA, CDR2 FQGNSA. V was pared by 4 bases and J by 7 bases, with 11 bases between. The CDR3 is 13 amino acids. For the CDR3, the DNA is TGTGCCAGCAGCTCCCAACCGGGCCAGCCCCAGCATTTT. Its protein product is CASSSQPGQPQHF.

This clone was observed many times. In nucleotides, the CDR3 is TGCGCCAGCAGCCCCGTCCCCGGGACACGTGGTGGCACAGATACGCAGTATTTT. Protein product: CASSPVPGTRGGTDTQYF. This rearrangement joins TRBV4-3 to TRBJ2-3; the D gene is possibly TRBD1 (6 bases). V shed 4 bases and J shed 1 base, with 21 bases lying between them. Germline CDR1 is LGHNA and CDR2 is YSLEER. This CDR3 has 18 amino acids.

The chain combines TRBV4-3 with TRBJ2-4; D not certain. The CDR3 sequence is 15 residues long. The ends were cut back, 0 bases at V and 1 base at J, with 7 bases in the middle. Germline V gene data show CDR1 as LGHNA and CDR2 as YSLEER. Written as DNA, the CDR3 is TGCGCCAGCAGCCAAGATCAAGGGGCCAAAAACATTCAGTACTTC. As protein: CASSQDQGAKNIQYF.

This clone was seen more than once but under ten times. V and J are TRBV6-6 and TRBJ1-1; D call uncertain. The V end lost 8 bases, the J end lost 1 base, and 14 bases lay between the germline ends. CDR1 is MNHNY, CDR2 SVGAGI, per germline (reference sequence). There are 14 residues in the CDR3. For the CDR3, the DNA is TGTGCCAGCTGGACCCAAACAGCGAACACTGAAGCTTTCTTT. Protein sequence: CASWTQTANTEAFF.

This chain connects TRBV6-6 to TRBJ1-6; D may be TRBD1 (6 bases). This CDR3 contains 15 residues. The germline V gene encodes CDR1 MNHNY and CDR2 SVGAGI (reference sequence). The ends were cut back, 5 bases at V and 7 bases at J, with 15 bases in the middle. DNA of the CDR3: TGTGCCAGCAGTCAGACCGAACAGGGAAATTCACCCCTCCACTTT. Translating gives CASSQTEQGNSPLHF.